This record concerns one T cell receptor beta chain sequence. This table comes from immunoSEQ multiplex PCR, and its TCRdb copy is limited to in-frame clones, with some not included. Counted here are 79,000 or so clones, roughly 90% occurring once; the ten biggest clones make up about 1.8%. Germline CDR1 reads SGHNT; CDR2 reads YYREEE (reference sequence). With V trimmed by 2 bases and J by 1 base, 3 bases remained unmatched. CDR3 length equals 14 residues. The data stem from a study of T cell changes during pregnancy in multiple sclerosis. V is TRBV5-4 and J is TRBJ2-7; 7 positions agree with TRBD1. The sequences come from peripheral blood, collected in the first trimester of pregnancy. The receptor was isolated from a female donor in good health, enrolled as a control in a pregnancy study. The CDR3 DNA is TGTGCCAGCAGCTTACGACAGGGATCCTACGAGCAGTACTTC. It yields the protein CASSLRQGSYEQYF.